This T cell receptor beta chain was found in a study of cytomegalovirus exposure and HLA in healthy donors. These donors were members of the approximately 120-subject validation cohort, a group separate from the roughly 670-subject first cohort. Repertoires were generated with immunoSEQ multiplex PCR, while TCRdb's copy carries only in-frame clones and drops some. The table has tens of thousands of clones, roughly 95% seen once; the top ten hold around 2.5%. Worth noting for this clone: Its antigen is undetermined.

Study-level results: In vitro experiments confirmed that a few CMV-associated chains were specific for CMV antigens. In a later analysis, first-cohort TCR clusters were found to tend to co-occur in the roughly 120 validation repertoires.

CDR3 length: 15 amino acids. Germline-derived CDR1 and CDR2 are WSHSY and SAAADI. Trimming removed 0 bases at V and 3 bases at J, with 12 bases between. This sequence originates from a man younger than 35 in good health and CMV-seronegative. The chain links TRBV10-2 to TRBJ2-7; D may be TRBD1 (6 bases). The material sequenced was PBMCs. The CDR3 spells CASSESPGVGYEQYF. The CDR3 DNA reads TGCGCCAGCAGTGAGTCCCCAGGGGTGGGCTACGAGCAGTACTTC.